A single sample gave rise to the 9 T cell receptor beta chains below, sequenced in a study of OX40 agonist ivuxolimab in advanced cancers. Clones were read by immunoSEQ multiplex PCR, and TCRdb kept only the in-frame ones, dropping some. This sample has some 39,000 clones, with 70% to 90% found just once. The sample consisted of CD4+ or CD8+ T cells sorted from blood, taken in a trial of the OX40 agonist ivuxolimab. Receptors were obtained from an adult with an advanced solid tumor such as melanoma, head and neck, liver or kidney cancer.

The chain employs TRBV5-1 and TRBJ2-1, with D perhaps TRBD1 (6 bases). The V and J ends lost 5 bases and 3 bases respectively, with 12 bases between them. In germline, CDR1 is SGHRS, CDR2 YFSETQ. CDR3 size: 14 residues. The CDR3 DNA reads TGCGCCAGCAGTACAGGGTTCGGCTACAATGAGCAGTTCTTC. Encoded protein: CASSTGFGYNEQFF.

The chain couples TRBV4-1 to TRBJ2-3; TRBD2 matches 8 bases. V gave up 0 bases and J gave up 2 bases; unmatched junction bases: 7. The CDR3 contains 17 residues. The germline CDR1 and CDR2 sequences are MGHRA and YSYEKL. The CDR3 region is CASSQDGGDLTTDTQYF. As DNA, the CDR3 is TGCGCCAGCAGCCAAGACGGGGGGGACCTTACCACAGATACGCAGTATTTT.

The rearrangement links TRBV7-3 to TRBJ1-1; D remains unclear. Per the germline V gene, CDR1 is SGHTA and CDR2 is FQGTGA. Trimming removed 2 bases from V and 0 bases from J, with 10 bases in between. The CDR3 has 15 amino acids. The CDR3 spells CASSLGPDMNTEAFF. In DNA form, the CDR3 reads TGTGCCAGCAGCTTAGGTCCAGATATGAACACTGAAGCTTTCTTT.

V is TRBV21-1 and J is TRBJ2-7; TRBD2 is the table's D call and was not checked against the DNA. TRBV21-1 is listed as a pseudogene. This CDR3 has 14 residues. The CDR3 nucleotides are TGTGCCAGCAGCAAAAAGGGACTAGCGGAAGAGCAGTACGTC. Encoded protein: CASSKKGLAEEQYV.

The gene calls are TRBV5-8 and TRBJ1-5; no clear D. This CDR3 has 15 residues. V was shortened by 2 bases and J by 0 bases, with 9 bases between the two germline ends. Germline assignment: CDR1 SGHTS and CDR2 YDEGEE. The CDR3 coding sequence is TGTGCCAGCAGCTTTCTTCATGCTAGCAATCAGCCCCAGCATTTT. Translating gives CASSFLHASNQPQHF.

The genes are TRBV2 and TRBJ2-3, with 14 nucleotides matching TRBD2. The V segment lost 5 bases and the J segment 6 bases; nucleotides outside the gene matches: 4. Germline CDR1 is SNHLY and CDR2 is FYNNEI. There are 15 residues in the CDR3. The CDR3 spells CASSPGTSGGDTQYF. The CDR3 DNA reads TGTGCCAGCAGTCCTGGGACTAGCGGGGGCGATACGCAGTATTTT. The full variable domain, with the rest looked up from reference TRBV2 and TRBJ2-3, is EPEVTQTPSHQVTQMGQEVILRCVPISNHLYFYWYRQILGQKVEFLVSFYNNEISEKSEIFDDQFSVERPDGSNFTLKIRSTKLEDSAMYFCASSPGTSGGDTQYFGPGTRLTVL.

The rearrangement uses TRBV30 and TRBJ2-7, with 10 bases identical to TRBD2. The germline V gene has CDR1 GTSNPN and CDR2 SVGIG (reference sequence). Germline trimming cut 3 bases from V and 0 bases from J; bases unmatched to any gene: 5. This CDR3 has 15 residues. The CDR3 reads CAWRRTSGSSYEQYF. The CDR3 DNA reads as TGTGCCTGGAGGCGGACTAGCGGAAGCTCCTACGAGCAGTACTTC.

The chain joins TRBV7-2 to TRBJ1-2, with D unresolved. Germline CDR1 reads SGHTA; CDR2 reads FQGNSA. This CDR3 is 13 amino acids long. V shed 2 bases and J shed 3 bases, with 7 bases lying between them. DNA of the CDR3: TGTGCCAGCAGCTTACCACAAGACTATGGCTACACCTTC. Protein: CASSLPQDYGYTF.

The chain is built from TRBV18 and TRBJ2-2; D is uncertain. V was shortened by 6 bases and J by 5 bases, with 7 bases between the two germline ends. In germline, CDR1 is KGHSH, CDR2 LQKENI. The CDR3 extends over 12 amino acids. DNA of the CDR3: TGTGCCAGCTCGGCCCTAACCGGGGAGCTGTTTTTT. Encoded protein: CASSALTGELFF.